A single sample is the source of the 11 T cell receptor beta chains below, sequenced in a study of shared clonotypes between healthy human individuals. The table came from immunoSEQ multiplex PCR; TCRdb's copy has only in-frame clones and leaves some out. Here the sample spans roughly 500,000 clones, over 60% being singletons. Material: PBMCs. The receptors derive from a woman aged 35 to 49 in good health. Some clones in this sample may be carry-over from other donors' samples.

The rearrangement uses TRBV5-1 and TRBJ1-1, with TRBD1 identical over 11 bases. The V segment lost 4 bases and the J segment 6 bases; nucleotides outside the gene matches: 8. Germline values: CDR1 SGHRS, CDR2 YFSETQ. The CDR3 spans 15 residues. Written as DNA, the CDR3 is TGCGCCAGCAGCGGGAGGACAGGGGGCCGCTCTGAAGCTTTCTTT. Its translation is CASSGRTGGRSEAFF.

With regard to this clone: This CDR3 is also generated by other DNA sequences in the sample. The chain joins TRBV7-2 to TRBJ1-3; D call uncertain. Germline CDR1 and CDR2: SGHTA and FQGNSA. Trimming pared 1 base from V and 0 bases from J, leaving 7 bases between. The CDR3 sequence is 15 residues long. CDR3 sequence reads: CASSLVWGSGNTIYF. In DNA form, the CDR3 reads TGTGCCAGCAGCTTAGTATGGGGCTCTGGAAACACCATATATTTT.

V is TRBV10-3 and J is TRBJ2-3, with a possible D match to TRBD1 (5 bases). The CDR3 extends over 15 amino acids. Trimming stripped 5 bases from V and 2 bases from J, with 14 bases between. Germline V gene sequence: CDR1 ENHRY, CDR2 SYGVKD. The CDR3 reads CAISRGSLDTDTQYF. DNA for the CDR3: TGTGCCATCAGTAGGGGTTCCCTTGACACAGATACGCAGTATTTT.

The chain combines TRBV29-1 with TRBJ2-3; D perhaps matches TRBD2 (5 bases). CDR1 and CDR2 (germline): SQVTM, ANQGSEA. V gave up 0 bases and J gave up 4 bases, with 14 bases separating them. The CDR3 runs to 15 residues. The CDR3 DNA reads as TGCAGCGTTGAAGATCTCGGGATAGGGTCAGATACGCAGTATTTT. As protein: CSVEDLGIGSDTQYF.

This CDR3 is CASSLDRARSYEQYF. For the CDR3, the DNA is TGTGCCAGCAGCTTAGATCGAGCCCGCTCCTACGAGCAGTACTTC. V usage is TRBV7-2 and J usage is TRBJ2-7, with D unclear. V was shortened by 1 base and J by 0 bases, with 10 bases between the two germline ends. CDR1 and CDR2 (germline): SGHTA, FQGNSA. This CDR3 region has 15 residues.

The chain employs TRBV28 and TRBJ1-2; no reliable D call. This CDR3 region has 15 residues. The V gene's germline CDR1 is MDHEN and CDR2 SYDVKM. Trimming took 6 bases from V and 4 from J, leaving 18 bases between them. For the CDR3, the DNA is TGTGCCAGCAGCACAAGACCGCAAGCCTTCTATGGCTACACCTTC. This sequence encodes CASSTRPQAFYGYTF.

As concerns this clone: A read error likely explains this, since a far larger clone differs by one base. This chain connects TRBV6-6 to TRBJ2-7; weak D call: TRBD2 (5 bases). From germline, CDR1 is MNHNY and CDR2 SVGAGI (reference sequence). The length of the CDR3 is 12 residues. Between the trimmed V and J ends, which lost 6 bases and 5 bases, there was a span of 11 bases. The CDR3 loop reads CASSPHGDEQYF. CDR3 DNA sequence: TGTGCCAGCAGCCCCCACGGGGACGAGCAGTACTTC.

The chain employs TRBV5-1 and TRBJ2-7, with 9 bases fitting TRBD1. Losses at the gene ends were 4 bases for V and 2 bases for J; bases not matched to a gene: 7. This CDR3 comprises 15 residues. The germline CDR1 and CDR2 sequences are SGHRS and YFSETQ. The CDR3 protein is CASSGGQGDTYEQYF. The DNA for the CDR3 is TGCGCCAGCAGCGGGGGACAGGGAGACACCTACGAGCAGTACTTC.

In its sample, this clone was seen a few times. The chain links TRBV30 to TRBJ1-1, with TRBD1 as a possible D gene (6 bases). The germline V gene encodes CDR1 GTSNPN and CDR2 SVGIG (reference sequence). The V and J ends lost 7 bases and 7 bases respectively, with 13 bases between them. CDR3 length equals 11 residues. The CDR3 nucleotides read TGTGCCTTTGACCGGGACATTGAAGCTTTCTTT. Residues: CAFDRDIEAFF.

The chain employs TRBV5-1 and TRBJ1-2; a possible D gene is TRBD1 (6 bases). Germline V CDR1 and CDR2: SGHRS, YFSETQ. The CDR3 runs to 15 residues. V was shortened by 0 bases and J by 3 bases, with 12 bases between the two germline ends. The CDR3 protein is CASSLAPDSHYGYTF. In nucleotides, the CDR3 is TGCGCCAGCAGCTTGGCCCCGGACAGCCACTATGGCTACACCTTC.

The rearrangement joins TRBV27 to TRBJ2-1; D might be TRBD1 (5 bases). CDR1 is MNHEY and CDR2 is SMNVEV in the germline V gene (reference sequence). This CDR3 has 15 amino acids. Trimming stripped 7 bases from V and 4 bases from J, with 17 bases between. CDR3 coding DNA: TGTGCCAGCAAGGCCCGACAGAACAATTACAATGAGCAGTTCTTC. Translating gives CASKARQNNYNEQFF.